One T cell receptor beta chain is described in this entry. This entry comes from a study of pediatric ulcerative colitis. No immunosuppressive drugs were given to ulcerative colitis patients before diagnostic colonoscopy. Sequencing depth was up to 500,000 reads per sample. Generated by immunoSEQ multiplex PCR, the TCRdb table keeps only in-frame clones and is missing some. The sample carries approximately 32,000 clones, around 82% recorded once. Germline V gives CDR1 SGHTA, CDR2 FQGNSA. The CDR3 totals 17 residues. V was pared by 5 bases and J by 7 bases, with 20 bases of the junction left unmatched. The chain recombines TRBV7-2 with TRBJ2-7; 7 bases match TRBD1. The clonotype comes from a boy between 10 and 17 years old with severe ulcerative colitis. The sequencing sample was made of blood. CDR3 DNA sequence: TGTGCCAGCAGCCCAATAATAGGGACAGCTGGGTCGAGTGAGCAGTACTTC. Its protein product is CASSPIIGTAGSSEQYF.